These 30 T cell receptor beta chains share one sample of origin, sequenced in a study of cytomegalovirus exposure and HLA in healthy donors. The PCR contained 60 Vbeta and 13 Jbeta primers. TCRdb keeps only in-frame clones here, not all; method: immunoSEQ multiplex PCR. The sample shows roughly 120,000 clones, 77% of them seen only once. Sequenced sample: PBMCs. These receptors all stem from a woman aged 40 to 50 in good health and CMV-seropositive.

In DNA form, the CDR3 reads TGCGCCAGCAGTCAATCTGCTTGGGACAGGGTTGGGTACGAGCAGTACTTC. Protein product: CASSQSAWDRVGYEQYF. The rearrangement joins TRBV23-1 to TRBJ2-7; 9 bases fit TRBD1. Being an ORF, TRBV23-1 has a function that is uncertain. The CDR3 extends over 17 amino acids. V dropped 0 bases and J dropped 4; count of bases not matched to a gene: 10.

The chain recombines TRBV5-6 with TRBJ1-3; D may be TRBD1 (6 bases). Between the trimmed V and J ends, which lost 0 bases and 4 bases, there was a span of 11 bases. This CDR3 is built from 15 residues. Germline V gives CDR1 SGHDT, CDR2 YYEEEE. CDR3 region: CASSLAPGVGNTIYF. In nucleotides, the CDR3 is TGTGCCAGCAGCTTGGCCCCAGGGGTCGGAAACACCATATATTTT.

The DNA of the CDR3 is TGTGCCAGCAGTTTGGGGGGGCTAAGAGCCTACGAGCAGTACTTC. It is translated as CASSLGGLRAYEQYF. The chain employs TRBV28 and TRBJ2-7; D might be TRBD2 (7 bases). Germline CDR1 reads MDHEN; CDR2 reads SYDVKM. This CDR3 region has 15 residues. V dropped 3 bases and J dropped 2 bases, with 14 bases sitting between them.

This rearrangement joins TRBV10-3 to TRBJ1-3; D not certain. V was clipped by 7 bases and J by 1 base, with 14 bases between them. The germline CDR1 and CDR2 sequences are ENHRY and SYGVKD. This CDR3 contains 15 residues. CDR3 nucleotide sequence: TGTGCCATCACGGCAGGTAGTGGATCTGGAAACACCATATATTTT. Translated, it gives CAITAGSGSGNTIYF.

This clone was found a few times. The rearrangement uses TRBV19 and TRBJ1-5; D perhaps matches TRBD1 (5 bases). With 4 bases removed from V and 4 bases from J, the gap between germline ends came to 11 bases. The germline V gene encodes CDR1 LNHDA and CDR2 SQIVND (reference sequence). The CDR3 totals 14 residues. This CDR3 is CASSKRDHNQPQHF. For the CDR3, the DNA is TGTGCCAGTAGTAAGCGGGACCATAATCAGCCCCAGCATTTT.

The CDR3 nucleotides are TGTGCCACCTCCGGGACTAGCCCCTACGAGCAGTACTTC. Amino acids: CATSGTSPYEQYF. This chain connects TRBV15 to TRBJ2-7; 9 nucleotides agree with TRBD2. This CDR3 spans 13 amino acids. The ends lost 8 bases at V and 2 bases at J; junction bases unmatched: 4. CDR1 and CDR2 (germline): LNHNV, YYDKDF (reference sequence).

The chain recombines TRBV5-1 with TRBJ1-2; D uncertain. This CDR3 is built from 12 residues. Deletions cut 4 bases from V and 2 bases from J, with 6 bases between. Germline CDR1 is SGHRS and CDR2 is YFSETQ. Here the CDR3 DNA reads TGCGCCAGCAGCCCGGAGAACTATGGCTACACCTTC. Amino acids: CASSPENYGYTF.

V is TRBV28 and J is TRBJ1-1, with 12 positions matching TRBD1. The germline V gene encodes CDR1 MDHEN and CDR2 SYDVKM. This CDR3 region has 14 residues. Trimming cost V 4 bases and J 8 bases; bases outside gene matches: 5. This CDR3 reads CASSYPGQGAEAFF. The CDR3 DNA sequence: TGTGCCAGCAGTTACCCGGGACAGGGGGCGGAAGCTTTCTTT.

V usage is TRBV14 and J usage is TRBJ2-3, with TRBD2 identical over 7 bases. CDR3 length: 13 residues. V was pared by 8 bases and J by 3 bases, with 5 bases of the junction left unmatched. Germline V CDR1 and CDR2: SGHDN, FVKESK. In DNA form, the CDR3 reads TGTGCCAGCGGGCCGCGGGAGACAGATACGCAGTATTTT. This sequence encodes CASGPRETDTQYF.

Notes on this clone: The same CDR3 arises from other DNA sequences in this sample as well. The chain joins TRBV28 to TRBJ2-7; no definite D call. Germline assignment: CDR1 MDHEN and CDR2 SYDVKM. Trimming removed 2 bases from V and 6 bases from J, with 8 bases in between. The CDR3 sequence is 12 residues long. The CDR3 reads CASSLRVSEQYF. CDR3 DNA: TGTGCCAGCAGTTTACGGGTCAGCGAGCAGTACTTC.

CDR3 amino acids: CASSLVRQGAYEQYF. The CDR3 DNA is TGTGCCAGCAGCTTGGTAAGACAGGGGGCCTACGAGCAGTACTTC. The chain has TRBV5-4 and TRBJ2-7; 9 bases agree with TRBD1. The CDR3 runs to 15 residues. From germline, CDR1 is SGHNT and CDR2 YYREEE (reference sequence). V lost 0 bases and J lost 2; bases outside the gene matches: 3.

The V call is TRBV28, the J call TRBJ2-7, with 8 bases fitting TRBD2. V dropped 7 bases and J dropped 5; count of bases not matched to a gene: 13. This CDR3 has 15 amino acids. Germline CDR1 is MDHEN and CDR2 is SYDVKM. CDR3 sequence reads: CASNTPGLAPHEQYF. The CDR3 region has the DNA TGTGCCAGCAATACCCCCGGACTAGCTCCCCACGAGCAGTACTTC.

This chain connects TRBV9 to TRBJ2-1, with no clear D. Trimming stripped 2 bases from V and 0 bases from J, with 12 bases between. There are 16 residues in the CDR3. Germline V gives CDR1 SGDLS, CDR2 YYNGEE. The CDR3 nucleotides are TGTGCCAGCAGCGTGGGCCCGACAAGCTCCTACAATGAGCAGTTCTTC. This translates into CASSVGPTSSYNEQFF.

Only a few counts were recorded for this clone. This chain connects TRBV6-1 to TRBJ2-7; the match to TRBD1 covers 7 bases. The length of the CDR3 is 13 residues. Germline values: CDR1 MNHNS, CDR2 SASEGT. The V segment lost 5 bases and the J segment 6 bases; nucleotides outside the gene matches: 7. The CDR3 nucleotides are TGTGCCAGCAGTCGACAGGGTCGAGGCGAGCAGTACTTC. As protein: CASSRQGRGEQYF.

This clone was seen just once. The chain couples TRBV16 to TRBJ1-4, with a tentative D call TRBD1 (5 bases). The CDR3 is 15 residues long. Trimming removed 2 bases from V and 8 bases from J, with 15 bases in between. Germline CDR1 KGHSY, CDR2 FQNENV. In DNA, the CDR3 is TGTGCCAGCAGCCAACTTTTGACAGATTCGGAAAAACTGTTTTTT. The encoded protein is CASSQLLTDSEKLFF. Filled out from reference TRBV16 and TRBJ1-4, the complete variable domain reads GEEVAQTPKHLVRGEGQKAKLYCAPIKGHSYVFWYQQVLKNEFKFLISFQNENVFDETGMPKERFSAKCLPNSPCSLEIQATKLEDSAVYFCASSQLLTDSEKLFFGSGTQLSVL.

V and J are TRBV5-4 and TRBJ2-1, with D possibly matching TRBD2 (6 bases). Germline CDR1 SGHNT, CDR2 YYREEE (reference sequence). This CDR3 region has 15 residues. V was clipped by 0 bases and J by 4 bases, with 11 bases between them. The CDR3 DNA follows: TGTGCCAGCAGCTTGGGTGGCGGGATATACAATGAGCAGTTCTTC. Its translation is CASSLGGGIYNEQFF.

This chain joins TRBV28 and TRBJ2-1; 8 bases are shared with TRBD2. Germline CDR1 is MDHEN and CDR2 is SYDVKM. CDR3 length: 14 amino acids. The junction had 10 bases not matched to a gene; V was cut back by 7 bases and J by 8 bases. CDR3 coding DNA: TGTGCCAGCAAGGGCGGGAGGATCCCCCATGAGCAGTTCTTC. The encoded protein is CASKGGRIPHEQFF.

V is TRBV25-1 and J is TRBJ2-7, with 10 bases that match TRBD2. CDR3 length: 15 residues. The V gene's germline CDR1 is MGHDK and CDR2 SYGVNS. J was trimmed by 4 bases and V by 4 bases; bases with no gene match: 7. Here the CDR3 reads CASSGGTSVRYEQYF. The CDR3 DNA reads TGTGCCAGCAGTGGAGGGACTAGCGTTAGGTACGAGCAGTACTTC.

The rearrangement links TRBV30 to TRBJ1-5; no definite D call. Germline lookup yields CDR1 GTSNPN and CDR2 SVGIG (reference sequence). V lost 2 bases and J 3 bases, leaving 17 bases between the germline ends. There are 16 residues in the CDR3. The CDR3: CAWSHRDITANQPQHF. The CDR3 region has the DNA TGTGCCTGGAGTCATCGCGACATAACAGCCAATCAGCCCCAGCATTTT.

V usage is TRBV5-4 and J usage is TRBJ2-7; 7 bases are a match to TRBD2. After removal of 4 bases from V and 5 bases from J, the junction contained 15 bases not matched to a gene. The germline gives CDR1 SGHNT, CDR2 YYREEE (reference sequence). CDR3 length equals 16 residues. Here the CDR3 DNA reads TGTGCCAGCAGCCAGGGTGGCCTTACTAGCGCTCACGAGCAGTACTTC. Translating gives CASSQGGLTSAHEQYF.

The rearrangement links TRBV7-9 to TRBJ2-7; 8 nucleotides match TRBD1. V lost 5 bases, J lost 6 bases, and 12 bases stayed unmatched. From germline, CDR1 is SEHNR and CDR2 FQNEAQ (reference sequence). The CDR3 runs to 15 residues. The CDR3 sequence is CASSDLRDRSTEQYF. For the CDR3, the DNA is TGTGCCAGCAGCGATCTTCGGGACAGGTCTACCGAGCAGTACTTC.

This clone was counted a few times. This sequence joins TRBV27 and TRBJ2-3; tentatively, D is TRBD2 (5 bases). Looked up from germline, CDR1 is MNHEY and CDR2 is SMNVEV (reference sequence). The V end lost 2 bases, the J end lost 2 bases, and 8 bases lay between the germline ends. The CDR3 spans 14 residues. As DNA, the CDR3 is TGTGCCAGCAGTTTACGGGGTAACACAGATACGCAGTATTTT. It specifies CASSLRGNTDTQYF.

The V gene is TRBV4-1, the J gene TRBJ1-2, with D perhaps TRBD1 (5 bases). Trimming removed 0 bases at V and 8 bases at J, with 16 bases between. This CDR3 has 15 amino acids. The germline V gene has CDR1 MGHRA and CDR2 YSYEKL. The CDR3 protein is CASSQDRGRRDGYTF. The DNA for the CDR3 is TGCGCCAGCAGCCAAGATAGAGGTCGGAGGGACGGCTACACCTTC.

This chain connects TRBV28 to TRBJ1-1; tentatively, D is TRBD1 (5 bases). Germline V gives CDR1 MDHEN, CDR2 SYDVKM. The V gene lost 5 bases and the J gene lost 5 bases, with 18 bases spanning the gap. The CDR3 totals 15 residues. The CDR3 is CASSPQGNIRTEAFF. In DNA form, the CDR3 reads TGTGCCAGCAGTCCCCAGGGCAACATAAGGACTGAAGCTTTCTTT.

The chain is built from TRBV4-1 and TRBJ2-1, with no clear D. The V gene lost 2 bases and the J gene lost 10 bases, with 12 bases spanning the gap. This CDR3 contains 13 residues. Germline V gene sequence: CDR1 MGHRA, CDR2 YSYEKL. The CDR3 sequence is CASSQPTEWEQFF. The DNA for the CDR3 is TGCGCCAGCAGCCAACCTACCGAGTGGGAGCAGTTCTTC.

V and J are TRBV19 and TRBJ1-1, with no clear D. Per germline, CDR1 LNHDA and CDR2 SQIVND (reference sequence). The V and J ends lost 6 bases and 6 bases respectively, with 14 bases between them. The CDR3 spans 13 residues. The DNA of the CDR3 is TGTGCCAGTAGATCCGGGGTGGCGGCTGAAGCTTTCTTT. Protein product: CASRSGVAAEAFF.

The chain employs TRBV6-1 and TRBJ1-2; D is perhaps TRBD1 (6 bases). This CDR3 is 12 amino acids long. CDR1 MNHNS and CDR2 SASEGT come from the germline V gene. V gave up 5 bases and J gave up 4 bases, with 8 bases separating them. This chain's CDR3 is CASSLQGYGYTF. The CDR3 DNA reads TGTGCCAGCAGTTTACAGGGCTATGGCTACACCTTC.

This chain links TRBV5-6 with TRBJ1-2; 8 bases fit TRBD1. The germline CDR1 and CDR2 sequences are SGHDT and YYEEEE. The CDR3 consists of 13 residues. V lost 4 bases and J lost 3; bases outside the gene matches: 2. The CDR3 region is CASSVDRDYGYTF. DNA for the CDR3: TGTGCCAGCAGCGTGGACAGGGACTATGGCTACACCTTC.

The rearrangement uses TRBV19 and TRBJ1-1; TRBD1 matches 9 bases. Germline CDR1 LNHDA, CDR2 SQIVND (reference sequence). The junction had 4 bases not matched to a gene; V was cut back by 3 bases and J by 5 bases. This CDR3 is built from 14 residues. CDR3 sequence reads: CASSIGTGRTEAFF. CDR3 DNA: TGTGCCAGTAGTATCGGGACAGGGAGGACTGAAGCTTTCTTT. Full variable domain (outside the CDR3, taken from reference TRBV19 and TRBJ1-1): DGGITQSPKYLFRKEGQNVTLSCEQNLNHDAMYWYRQDPGQGLRLIYYSQIVNDFQKGDIAEGYSVSREKKESFPLTVTSAQKNPTAFYLCASSIGTGRTEAFFGQGTRLTVV.

J is TRBJ2-7 and V is TRBV30; possible D gene TRBD2, 5 bases. From germline, CDR1 is GTSNPN and CDR2 SVGIG (reference sequence). V lost 0 bases and J 6 bases, leaving 15 bases between the germline ends. CDR3 length: 14 residues. CDR3 sequence: CAWSVLGVLGEQYF. Here the CDR3 DNA reads TGTGCCTGGAGTGTACTCGGGGTTCTGGGCGAGCAGTACTTC. Based on the CDR3 plus reference TRBV30 and TRBJ2-7, the full variable domain is SQTIHQWPATLVQPVGSPLSLECTVEGTSNPNLYWYRQAAGRGLQLLFYSVGIGQISSEVPQNLSASRPQDRQFILSSKKLLLSDSGFYLCAWSVLGVLGEQYFGPGTRLTVT.